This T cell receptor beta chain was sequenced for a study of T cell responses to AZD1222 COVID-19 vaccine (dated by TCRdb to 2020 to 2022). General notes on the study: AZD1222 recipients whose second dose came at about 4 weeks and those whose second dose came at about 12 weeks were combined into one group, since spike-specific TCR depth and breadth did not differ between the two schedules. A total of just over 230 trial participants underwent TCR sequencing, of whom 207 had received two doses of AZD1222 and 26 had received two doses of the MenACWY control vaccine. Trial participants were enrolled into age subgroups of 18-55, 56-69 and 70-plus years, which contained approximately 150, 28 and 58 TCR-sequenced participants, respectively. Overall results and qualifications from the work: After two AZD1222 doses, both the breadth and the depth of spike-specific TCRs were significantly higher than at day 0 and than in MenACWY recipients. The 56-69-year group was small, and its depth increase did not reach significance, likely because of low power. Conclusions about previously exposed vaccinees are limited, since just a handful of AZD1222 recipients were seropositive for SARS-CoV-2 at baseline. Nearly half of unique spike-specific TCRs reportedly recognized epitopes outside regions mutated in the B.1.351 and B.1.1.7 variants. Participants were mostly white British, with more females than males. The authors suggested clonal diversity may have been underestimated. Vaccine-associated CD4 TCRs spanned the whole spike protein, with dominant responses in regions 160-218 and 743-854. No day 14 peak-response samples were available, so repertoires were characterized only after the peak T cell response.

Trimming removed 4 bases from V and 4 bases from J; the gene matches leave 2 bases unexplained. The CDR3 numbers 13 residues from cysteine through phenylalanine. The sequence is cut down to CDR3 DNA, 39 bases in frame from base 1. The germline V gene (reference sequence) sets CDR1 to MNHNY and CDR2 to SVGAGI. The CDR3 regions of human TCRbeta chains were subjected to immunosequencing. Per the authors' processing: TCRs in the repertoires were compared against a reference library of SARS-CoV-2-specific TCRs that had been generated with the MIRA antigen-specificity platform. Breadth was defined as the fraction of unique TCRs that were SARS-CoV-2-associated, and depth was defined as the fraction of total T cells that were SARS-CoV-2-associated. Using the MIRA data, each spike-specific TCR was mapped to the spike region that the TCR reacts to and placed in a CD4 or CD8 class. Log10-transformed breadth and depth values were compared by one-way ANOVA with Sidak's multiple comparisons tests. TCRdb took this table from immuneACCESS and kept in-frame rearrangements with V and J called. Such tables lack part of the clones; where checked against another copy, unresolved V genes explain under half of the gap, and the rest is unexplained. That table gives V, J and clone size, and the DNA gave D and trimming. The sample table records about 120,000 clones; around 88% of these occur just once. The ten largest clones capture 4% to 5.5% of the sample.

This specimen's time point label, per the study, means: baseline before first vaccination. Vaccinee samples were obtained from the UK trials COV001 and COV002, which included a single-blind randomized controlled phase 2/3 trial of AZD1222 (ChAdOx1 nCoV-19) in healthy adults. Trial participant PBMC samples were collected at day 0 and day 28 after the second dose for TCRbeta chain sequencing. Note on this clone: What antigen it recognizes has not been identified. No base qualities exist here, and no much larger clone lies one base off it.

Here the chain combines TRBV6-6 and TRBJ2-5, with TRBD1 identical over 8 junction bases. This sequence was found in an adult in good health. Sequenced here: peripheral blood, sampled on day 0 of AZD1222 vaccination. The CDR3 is CASSFGQGETQYF. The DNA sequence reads TGTGCCAGCAGTTTTGGACAGGGAGAGACCCAGTACTTC.